The present T cell receptor (beta chain) was sequenced within a study of siplizumab effects on memory and regulatory T cells (dated by TCRdb to the late 2010s). At the level of the whole study: The study examined how the anti-CD2 antibody siplizumab affects alloreactive T-cell subsets in allogeneic mixed lymphocyte reactions built from human PBMCs.

In three donor pairs, further sequencing was done on unstimulated CD8+ naive, CD4+ memory, CD8+ TEMRA, CD4+ naive and CD8+ effector memory subsets. Sorted unstimulated T cells and proliferating T cells recovered from mixed lymphocyte reactions underwent TCRbeta CDR3 sequencing. Fresh whole blood from around 11 HLA-typed healthy donors was used to isolate PBMCs. About this clone: Its cognate antigen has yet to be identified. No base-level quality is on record; no much larger clone is a single base apart.

The library came from the immunoSEQ multiplex PCR assay. The deep sequencing platform assayed approximately 10^5 TCR templates per sample. Genomic DNA extracted from sorted T cells was used for TCRbeta CDR3 sequencing. Per the original workflow: The R programming language was used for the clonal analysis of the TCRbeta CDR3 data. Unstimulated samples were compared with post-reaction CFSE-low samples to define alloreactive CD4+ and CD8+ clones. Alloreactive CD4+ clones were assigned to regulatory or non-regulatory origin by matching sequences to sorted unstimulated Treg and non-Treg repertoires. Imported from immuneACCESS, the table was reduced by TCRdb to in-frame sequences with V and J called. These copies leave out some clones; in studies compared against another copy, an unresolved V gene accounts for under half, and the cause of the remainder is not known. V, J and clone size derive from that table, while D and trimming were established from the DNA sequence. The sample contains 50,000 to 70,000 clones, 90% to 98% of them found a single time. The ten largest clones take up roughly 0.1% of the sample.

Study-level results and caveats: Of the alloreactive CD4+ clones that could be mapped, the Treg-derived share averaged around 64% with siplizumab compared with about 27% in control reactions. Compared with memory T cells, unstimulated naive T cells appeared more diverse, and naive cells seemed to make a substantial contribution to the alloresponse. Whether proliferating Tregs from siplizumab cultures were suppressive was not functionally confirmed. A naive or memory phenotype could not be assigned to roughly 75-97% of proliferating CD4+ or CD8+ clones. The cumulative frequency of alloreactive sequences traceable to unstimulated CD4+ memory T cells was significantly reduced by siplizumab. Sequences below about 10^-5 frequency were poorly captured, so only a minor fraction of alloreactive clones could be mapped to unstimulated subsets.

Measured from the cysteine to the phenylalanine, the CDR3 is 13 residues long. Only the CDR3 DNA stays, 39 bases, in frame from base 1. CDR1 is given as GTSNPN and CDR2 as SVGIG, both from the germline V gene (reference sequence). Relative to germline, V is 0 bases shorter and J is 11 bases shorter, with 16 bases between their ends. This chain joins TRBV30 to TRBJ1-1; the D gene assignment is ambiguous. The receptor was derived from a human donor in good health. Input material: naive CD8+ T cells sorted from blood. What the cell subset or site label conveys for this sample: unstimulated naive T cells. CDR3 region: CAWSVLSPPVAFF. The nucleotides read TGTGCCTGGAGTGTATTGTCCCCGCCCGTGGCTTTCTTT.